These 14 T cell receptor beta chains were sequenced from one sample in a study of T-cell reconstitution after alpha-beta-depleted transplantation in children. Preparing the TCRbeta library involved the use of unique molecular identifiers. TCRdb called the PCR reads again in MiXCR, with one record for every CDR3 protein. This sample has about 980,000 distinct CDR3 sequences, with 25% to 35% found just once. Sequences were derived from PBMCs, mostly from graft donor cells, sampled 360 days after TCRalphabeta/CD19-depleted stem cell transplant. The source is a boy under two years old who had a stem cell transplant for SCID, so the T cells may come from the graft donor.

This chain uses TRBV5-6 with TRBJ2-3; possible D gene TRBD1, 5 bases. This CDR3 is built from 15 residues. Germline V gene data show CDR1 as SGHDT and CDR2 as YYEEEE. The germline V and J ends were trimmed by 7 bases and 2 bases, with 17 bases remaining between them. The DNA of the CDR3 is TGTGCCAGCGTCGGGTGGGGCGGCCCCACAGATACGCAGTATTTT. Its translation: CASVGWGGPTDTQYF.

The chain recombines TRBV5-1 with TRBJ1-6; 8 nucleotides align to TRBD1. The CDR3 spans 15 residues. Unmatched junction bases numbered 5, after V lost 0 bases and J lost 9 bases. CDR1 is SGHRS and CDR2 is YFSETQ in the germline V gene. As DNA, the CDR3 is TGCGCCAGCAGCTTGGGTCTAGGACAGGGTTCACCCCTCCACTTT. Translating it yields CASSLGLGQGSPLHF. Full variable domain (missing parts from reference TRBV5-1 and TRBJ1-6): KAGVTQTPRYLIKTRGQQVTLSCSPISGHRSVSWYQQTPGQGLQFLFEYFSETQRNKGNFPGRFSGRQFSNSRSEMNVSTLELGDSALYLCASSLGLGQGSPLHFGNGTRLTVT.

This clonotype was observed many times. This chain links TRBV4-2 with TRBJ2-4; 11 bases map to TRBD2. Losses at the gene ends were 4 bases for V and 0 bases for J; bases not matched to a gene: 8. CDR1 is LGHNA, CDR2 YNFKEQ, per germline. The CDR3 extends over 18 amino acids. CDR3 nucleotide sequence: TGTGCCAGCAGCCTAGGCTCTGGACTAGCGGGAGCCAAAAACATTCAGTACTTC. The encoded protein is CASSLGSGLAGAKNIQYF.

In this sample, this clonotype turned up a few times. The CDR3 region has the DNA TGTGCCAGCAGCGTCCGGGACAGGACCGAAGAGACCCAGTACTTC. Its translation is CASSVRDRTEETQYF. The chain links TRBV4-2 to TRBJ2-5, with 8 bases aligning to TRBD1. This CDR3 contains 15 residues. The J segment lost 3 bases and the V segment lost 5 bases, leaving 8 bases of the junction unmatched. Germline V lookup: CDR1 LGHNA, CDR2 YNFKEQ.

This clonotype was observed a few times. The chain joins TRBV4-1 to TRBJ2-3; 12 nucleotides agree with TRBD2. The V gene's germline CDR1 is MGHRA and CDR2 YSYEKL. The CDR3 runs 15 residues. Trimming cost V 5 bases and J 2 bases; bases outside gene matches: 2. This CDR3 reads CASSGLAGNTDTQYF. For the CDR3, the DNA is TGCGCCAGCAGCGGACTAGCGGGAAACACAGATACGCAGTATTTT.

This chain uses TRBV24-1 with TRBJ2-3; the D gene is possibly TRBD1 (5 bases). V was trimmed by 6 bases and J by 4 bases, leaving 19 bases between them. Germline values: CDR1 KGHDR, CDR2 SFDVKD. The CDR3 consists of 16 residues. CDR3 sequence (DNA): TGTGCCACCAGTCCTTGGCAGGGTGAAGGAGCAGATACGCAGTATTTT. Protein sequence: CATSPWQGEGADTQYF.

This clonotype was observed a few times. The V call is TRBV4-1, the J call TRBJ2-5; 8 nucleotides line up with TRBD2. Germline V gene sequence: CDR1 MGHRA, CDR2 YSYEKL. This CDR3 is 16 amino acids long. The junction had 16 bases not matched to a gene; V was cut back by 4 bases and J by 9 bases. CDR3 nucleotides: TGCGCCAGCAGCCCGCATGGGCGGGGGGTTCTCCAGGCCCAGTACTTC. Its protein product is CASSPHGRGVLQAQYF.

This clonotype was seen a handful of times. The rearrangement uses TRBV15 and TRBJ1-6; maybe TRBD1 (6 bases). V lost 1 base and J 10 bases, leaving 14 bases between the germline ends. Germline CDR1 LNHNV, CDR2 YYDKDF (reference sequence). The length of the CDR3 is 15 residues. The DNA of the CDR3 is TGTGCCACCAGCAGAGGAGGGGGTACAGGGTCACCCCTCCACTTT. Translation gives CATSRGGGTGSPLHF.

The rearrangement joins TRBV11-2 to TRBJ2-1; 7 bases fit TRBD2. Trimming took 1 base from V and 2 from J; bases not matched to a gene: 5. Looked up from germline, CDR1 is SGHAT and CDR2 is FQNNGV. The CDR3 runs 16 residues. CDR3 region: CASSLGLAVPYNEQFF. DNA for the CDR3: TGTGCCAGCAGCTTAGGTCTAGCGGTCCCCTACAATGAGCAGTTCTTC.

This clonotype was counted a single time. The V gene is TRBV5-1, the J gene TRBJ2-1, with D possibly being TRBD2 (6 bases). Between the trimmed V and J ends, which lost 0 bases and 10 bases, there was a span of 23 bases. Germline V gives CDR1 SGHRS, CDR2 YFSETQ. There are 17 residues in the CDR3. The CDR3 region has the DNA TGCGCCAGCAGCTTGGCGGCTGGACTAAACCCCCCCGGAGAGCAGTTCTTC. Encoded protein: CASSLAAGLNPPGEQFF.

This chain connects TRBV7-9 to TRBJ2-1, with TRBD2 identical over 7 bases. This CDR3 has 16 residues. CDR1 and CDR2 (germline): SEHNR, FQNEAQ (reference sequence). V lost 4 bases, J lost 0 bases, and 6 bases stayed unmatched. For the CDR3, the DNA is TGTGCCAGCAGCTCCCCCGGGGGGAGCTCCTACAATGAGCAGTTCTTC. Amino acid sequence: CASSSPGGSSYNEQFF.

CDR3 nucleotide sequence: TGCGCCAGCAGCCAACCCGGGCTTGGCCGCTACGAGCAGTACTTC. This translates into CASSQPGLGRYEQYF. The chain has TRBV4-1 and TRBJ2-7, with unresolved D. The V end was cut by 2 bases, the J end by 3 bases, with 14 bases between. CDR3 length equals 15 residues. Germline-derived CDR1 and CDR2 are MGHRA and YSYEKL.

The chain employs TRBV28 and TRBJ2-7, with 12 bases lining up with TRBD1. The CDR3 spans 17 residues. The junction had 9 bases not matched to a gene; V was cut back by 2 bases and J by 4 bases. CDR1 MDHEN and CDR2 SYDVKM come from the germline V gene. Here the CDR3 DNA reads TGTGCCAGCAGTTTAAGAATAGGGACAGGGGGCAAGTACGAGCAGTACTTC. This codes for CASSLRIGTGGKYEQYF.

CDR3 loop: CASSSGVLETQYF. The CDR3 DNA sequence: TGTGCCAGCAGCTCCGGAGTTCTCGAGACCCAGTACTTC. The V and J genes are TRBV7-6 and TRBJ2-5; D is unresolved. The V end lost 4 bases, the J end lost 5 bases, and 11 bases lay between the germline ends. Germline V gives CDR1 SGHVS, CDR2 FNYEAQ. The CDR3 is made up of 13 amino acids. Based on the CDR3 plus reference TRBV7-6 and TRBJ2-5, the full variable domain is GAGVSQSPRYKVTKRGQDVALRCDPISGHVSLYWYRQALGQGPEFLTYFNYEAQQDKSGLPNDRFSAERPEGSISTLTIQRTEQRDSAMYRCASSSGVLETQYFGPGTRLLVL.